This is a list of T cell receptor beta chains from one sample in a study of cytomegalovirus exposure and HLA in healthy donors. The method was immunoSEQ multiplex PCR; TCRdb's version includes in-frame clones alone and lacks a portion of them. The sample records about 76,000 clones, around 81% being singletons. Sequenced sample: PBMCs. The source is a woman under 40 in good health and CMV-seronegative. Each CDR3 is given with its conserved first and last residue. A D gene is named only where the DNA matches it firmly. Clone size appears in some rows only: once, few, many, or a class for an expanded clone.

V: TRBV5-1
D: TRBD1
size: .
J: TRBJ2-7
CDR3: CASSLEGQGNEQYF
DNA: TGCGCCAGCAGCTTGGAAGGACAGGGTAACGAGCAGTACTTC

V: TRBV19
D: .
size: .
J: TRBJ1-1
CDR3: CASSPGLRGTEAFF
DNA: TGTGCCAGTAGTCCCGGGTTGCGGGGCACTGAAGCTTTCTTT

V: TRBV15
D: .
size: .
J: TRBJ2-3
CDR3: CATSRDLGQSTDTQYF
DNA: TGTGCCACCAGCAGAGATCTTGGCCAGAGCACAGATACGCAGTATTTT

V: TRBV5-1
D: TRBD2
size: few
J: TRBJ2-1
CDR3: CASSSIAGAPNEQFF
DNA: TGCGCCAGCAGCTCTATAGCGGGAGCGCCAAATGAGCAGTTCTTC

V: TRBV27
D: TRBD1
size: .
J: TRBJ2-7
CDR3: CASSLLGDRDSRSYEQYF
DNA: TGTGCCAGCAGTTTATTAGGAGACCGGGACAGCCGCTCCTACGAGCAGTACTTC

V: TRBV6-6
D: TRBD1
size: .
J: TRBJ2-1
CDR3: CASSYTDEGAHNEQFF
DNA: TGTGCCAGCAGTTACACCGATGAGGGGGCTCACAATGAGCAGTTCTTC

V: TRBV5-1
D: TRBD2
size: .
J: TRBJ2-5
CDR3: CASSLVGSGRQETQYF
DNA: TGCGCCAGCAGCTTGGTCGGTAGCGGGAGACAAGAGACCCAGTACTTC

V: TRBV4-2
D: .
size: .
J: TRBJ1-3
CDR3: CASSQDLGQSSGNTIYF
DNA: TGTGCCAGCAGCCAAGATTTGGGGCAGAGCTCTGGAAACACCATATATTTT

V: TRBV5-1
D: .
size: few
J: TRBJ2-1
CDR3: CASSLARSNEQFF
DNA: TGCGCCAGCAGCTTGGCTAGATCCAATGAGCAGTTCTTC

V: TRBV5-1
D: .
size: .
J: TRBJ2-3
CDR3: CASSSLDRFAYTQYF
DNA: TGCGCCAGCAGCTCCTTAGACAGGTTCGCATATACGCAGTATTTT

V: TRBV5-1
D: .
size: .
J: TRBJ1-1
CDR3: CASSDQDPTTEAFF
DNA: TGCGCCAGCAGCGATCAGGATCCCACGACTGAAGCTTTCTTT

V: TRBV5-1
D: TRBD1
size: .
J: TRBJ1-5
CDR3: CASSLGTAQDNQPQHF
DNA: TGCGCCAGCAGCTTAGGGACAGCTCAAGACAATCAGCCCCAGCATTTT

V: TRBV28
D: .
size: .
J: TRBJ1-2
CDR3: CASSLLVRTGIPTDGYTF
DNA: TGTGCCAGCAGTTTATTGGTTCGAACAGGGATTCCTACTGATGGCTACACCTTC

V: TRBV5-6
D: .
size: .
J: TRBJ2-7
CDR3: CASSYPGMKFEYEQYF
DNA: TGTGCCAGCAGCTACCCCGGGATGAAGTTCGAATACGAGCAGTACTTC

V: TRBV6-4
D: .
size: .
J: TRBJ2-6
CDR3: CASSDYGSGANVLTF
DNA: TGTGCCAGCAGTGACTACGGTTCTGGGGCCAACGTCCTGACTTTC

V: TRBV19
D: TRBD1
size: .
J: TRBJ1-1
CDR3: CASSTGRQGGNTEAFF
DNA: TGTGCCAGTAGTACCGGCCGACAGGGTGGGAACACTGAAGCTTTCTTT

V: TRBV11-3
D: .
size: once
J: TRBJ2-1
CDR3: CASSLAAYNEQFF
DNA: TGTGCCAGCAGCTTAGCGGCCTACAATGAGCAGTTCTTC

V: TRBV4-3
D: TRBD1
size: .
J: TRBJ2-5
CDR3: CASSQGWTGWRETQYF
DNA: TGCGCCAGCAGCCAAGGATGGACAGGTTGGAGAGAGACCCAGTACTTC

V: TRBV6-1
D: .
size: .
J: TRBJ2-1
CDR3: CASSEAGSYEQFF
DNA: TGTGCCAGCAGTGAAGCCGGGAGCTATGAGCAGTTCTTC

V: TRBV28
D: TRBD1
size: once
J: TRBJ2-7
CDR3: CASTSGQGSYEQYF
DNA: TGTGCCAGCACCAGCGGACAGGGCTCCTACGAGCAGTACTTC

V: TRBV30
D: .
size: once
J: TRBJ1-5
CDR3: CAWSFGGINQPQHF
DNA: TGTGCCTGGAGTTTCGGGGGTATCAATCAGCCCCAGCATTTT

V: TRBV27
D: .
size: .
J: TRBJ2-7
CDR3: CASSLSPNSYEQYF
DNA: TGTGCCAGCAGTTTATCCCCAAACAGTTACGAGCAGTACTTC